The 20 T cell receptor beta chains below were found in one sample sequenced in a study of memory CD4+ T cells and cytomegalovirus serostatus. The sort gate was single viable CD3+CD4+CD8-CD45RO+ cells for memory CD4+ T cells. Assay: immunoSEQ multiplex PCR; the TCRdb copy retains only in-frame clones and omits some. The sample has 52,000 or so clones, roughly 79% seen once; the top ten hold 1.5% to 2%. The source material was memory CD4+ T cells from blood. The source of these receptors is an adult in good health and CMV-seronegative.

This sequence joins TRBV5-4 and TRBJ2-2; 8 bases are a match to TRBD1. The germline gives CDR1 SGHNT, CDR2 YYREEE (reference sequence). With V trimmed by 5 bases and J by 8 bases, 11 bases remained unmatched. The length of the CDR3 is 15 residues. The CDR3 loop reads CASRFKTGEGGELFF. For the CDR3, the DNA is TGTGCCAGCAGGTTTAAGACAGGGGAAGGAGGGGAGCTGTTTTTT.

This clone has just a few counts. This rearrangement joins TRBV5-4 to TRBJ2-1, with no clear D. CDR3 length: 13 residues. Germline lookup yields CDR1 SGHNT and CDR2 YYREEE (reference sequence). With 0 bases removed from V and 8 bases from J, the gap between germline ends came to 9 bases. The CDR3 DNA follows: TGTGCCAGCAGCTTGGGGTTCGGCGATGAGCAGTTCTTC. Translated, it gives CASSLGFGDEQFF.

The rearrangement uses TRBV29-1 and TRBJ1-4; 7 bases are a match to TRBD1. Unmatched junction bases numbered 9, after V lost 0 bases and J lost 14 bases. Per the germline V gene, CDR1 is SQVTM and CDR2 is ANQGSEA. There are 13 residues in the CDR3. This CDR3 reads CSVEDRGTVGLFF. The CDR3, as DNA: TGCAGCGTTGAAGATCGTGGGACAGTAGGGCTGTTTTTT. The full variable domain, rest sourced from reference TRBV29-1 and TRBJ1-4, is SAVISQKPSRDICQRGTSLTIQCQVDSQVTMMFWYRQQPGQSLTLIATANQGSEATYESGFVIDKFPISRPNLTFSTLTVSNMSPEDSSIYLCSVEDRGTVGLFFGSGTQLSVL.

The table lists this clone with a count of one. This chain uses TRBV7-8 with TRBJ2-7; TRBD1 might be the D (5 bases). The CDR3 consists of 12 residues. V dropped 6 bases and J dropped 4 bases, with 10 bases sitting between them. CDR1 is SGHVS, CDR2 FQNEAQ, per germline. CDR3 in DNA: TGTGCCAGCAGTTTCGACAGTTACGAGCAGTACTTC. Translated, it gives CASSFDSYEQYF.

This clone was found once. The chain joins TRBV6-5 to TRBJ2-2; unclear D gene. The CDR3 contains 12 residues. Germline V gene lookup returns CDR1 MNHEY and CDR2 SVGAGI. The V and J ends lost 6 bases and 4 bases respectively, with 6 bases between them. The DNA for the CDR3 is TGTGCCAGCAGAGGACCCACCGGGGAGCTGTTTTTT. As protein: CASRGPTGELFF.

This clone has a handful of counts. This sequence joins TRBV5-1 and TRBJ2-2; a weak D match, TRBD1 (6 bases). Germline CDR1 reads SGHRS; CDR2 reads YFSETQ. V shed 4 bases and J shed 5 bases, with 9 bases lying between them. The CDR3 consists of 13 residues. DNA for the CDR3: TGCGCCAGCAGCCTACAGGGAACCGGGGAGCTGTTTTTT. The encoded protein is CASSLQGTGELFF.

CDR3 nucleotides: TGTGCCAGCAGCTTAGTCCGGGGGACTGAAGCTTTCTTT. It codes for CASSLVRGTEAFF. V and J are TRBV13 and TRBJ1-1, with a weak D call TRBD1 (5 bases). The germline V and J ends were trimmed by 1 base and 5 bases, with 8 bases remaining between them. The CDR3 contains 13 residues. Germline loops: CDR1 PRHDT, CDR2 FYEKMQ (reference sequence). The full variable domain, with the rest looked up from reference TRBV13 and TRBJ1-1, is AAGVIQSPRHLIKEKRETATLKCYPIPRHDTVYWYQQGPGQDPQFLISFYEKMQSDKGSIPDRFSAQQFSDYHSELNMSSLELGDSALYFCASSLVRGTEAFFGQGTRLTVV.

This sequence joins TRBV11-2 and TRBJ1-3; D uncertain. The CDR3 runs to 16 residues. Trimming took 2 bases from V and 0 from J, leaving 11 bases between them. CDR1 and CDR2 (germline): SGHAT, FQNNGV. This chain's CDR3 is CASSLFARSSGNTIYF. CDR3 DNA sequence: TGTGCCAGCAGCTTATTCGCGAGGAGCTCTGGAAACACCATATATTTT.

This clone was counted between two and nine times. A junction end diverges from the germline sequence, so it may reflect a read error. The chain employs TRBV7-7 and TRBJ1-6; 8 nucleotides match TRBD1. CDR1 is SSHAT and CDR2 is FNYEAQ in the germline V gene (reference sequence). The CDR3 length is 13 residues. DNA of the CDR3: TGTGCTAGCAGCTTAGCACAGGGGGACGCCCTCCACTTT. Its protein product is CASSLAQGDALHF.

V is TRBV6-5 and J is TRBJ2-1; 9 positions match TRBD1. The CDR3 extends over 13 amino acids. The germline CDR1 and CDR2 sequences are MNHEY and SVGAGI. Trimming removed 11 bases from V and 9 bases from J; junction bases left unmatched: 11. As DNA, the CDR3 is TGTGCCTGCCTTGGGACAGGGCAAAGTGAGCAGTTCTTC. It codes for CACLGTGQSEQFF.

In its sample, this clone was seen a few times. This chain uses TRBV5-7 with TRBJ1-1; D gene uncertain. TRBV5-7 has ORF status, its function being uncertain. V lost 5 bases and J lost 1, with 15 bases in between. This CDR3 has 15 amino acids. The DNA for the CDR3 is TGTGCCAGCAGGATCTTGGTAACAGAGAACACTGAAGCTTTCTTT. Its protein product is CASRILVTENTEAFF.

The CDR3: CASSLQSQLSGANVLTF. The CDR3 bases are TGTGCCAGCAGTTTACAGTCCCAACTCTCTGGGGCCAACGTCCTGACTTTC. The chain uses TRBV27 and TRBJ2-6; D gene ambiguous. The CDR3 sequence is 17 residues long. V was pared by 2 bases and J by 0 bases, with 11 bases between. Germline V gives CDR1 MNHEY, CDR2 SMNVEV (reference sequence).

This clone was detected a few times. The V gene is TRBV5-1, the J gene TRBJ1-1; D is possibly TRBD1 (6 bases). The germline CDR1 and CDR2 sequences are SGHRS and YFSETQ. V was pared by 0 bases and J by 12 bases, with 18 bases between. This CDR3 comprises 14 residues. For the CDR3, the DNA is TGCGCCAGCAGCTTGGCACTGGACAGCTCAAAGACTTTCTTT. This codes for CASSLALDSSKTFF.

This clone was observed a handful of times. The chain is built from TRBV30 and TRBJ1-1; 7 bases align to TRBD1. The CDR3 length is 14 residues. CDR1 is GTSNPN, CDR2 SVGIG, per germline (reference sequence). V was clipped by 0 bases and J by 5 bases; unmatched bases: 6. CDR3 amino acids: CAWSVIGGGTEAFF. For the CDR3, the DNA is TGTGCCTGGAGTGTAATAGGGGGCGGGACTGAAGCTTTCTTT.

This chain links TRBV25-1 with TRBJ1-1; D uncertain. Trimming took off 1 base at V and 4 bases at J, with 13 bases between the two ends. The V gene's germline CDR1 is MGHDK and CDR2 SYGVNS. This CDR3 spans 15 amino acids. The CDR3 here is CASSELALASTEAFF. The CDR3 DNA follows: TGTGCCAGCAGTGAATTAGCCCTGGCTAGCACTGAAGCTTTCTTT.

This CDR3 reads CAWTRGADYGYTF. CDR3 DNA sequence: TGTGCCTGGACCAGGGGCGCTGACTATGGCTACACCTTC. The chain has TRBV30 and TRBJ1-2, with D possibly being TRBD1 (6 bases). CDR1 is GTSNPN, CDR2 SVGIG, per germline (reference sequence). Trimming cost V 4 bases and J 3 bases, with 12 bases left between them. The CDR3 consists of 13 residues.

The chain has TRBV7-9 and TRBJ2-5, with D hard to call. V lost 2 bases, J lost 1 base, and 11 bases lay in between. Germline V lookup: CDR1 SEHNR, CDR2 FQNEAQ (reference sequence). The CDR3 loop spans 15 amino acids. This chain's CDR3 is CASSLTWNSQETQYF. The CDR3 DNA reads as TGTGCCAGCAGCTTAACCTGGAACAGCCAAGAGACCCAGTACTTC.

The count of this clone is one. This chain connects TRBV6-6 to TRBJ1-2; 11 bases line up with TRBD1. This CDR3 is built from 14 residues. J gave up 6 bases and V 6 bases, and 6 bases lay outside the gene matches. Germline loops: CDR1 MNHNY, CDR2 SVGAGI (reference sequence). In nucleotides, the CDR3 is TGTGCCAGCAGACCGGACAGGGGGCGACATGGCTACACCTTC. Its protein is CASRPDRGRHGYTF.

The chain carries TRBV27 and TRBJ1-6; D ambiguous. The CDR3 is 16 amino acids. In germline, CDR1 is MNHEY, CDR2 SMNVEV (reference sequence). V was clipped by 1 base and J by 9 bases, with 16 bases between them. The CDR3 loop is CASSLFSQAVGSPLHF. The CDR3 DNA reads TGTGCCAGCAGTTTATTCAGCCAGGCCGTTGGTTCACCCCTCCACTTT.

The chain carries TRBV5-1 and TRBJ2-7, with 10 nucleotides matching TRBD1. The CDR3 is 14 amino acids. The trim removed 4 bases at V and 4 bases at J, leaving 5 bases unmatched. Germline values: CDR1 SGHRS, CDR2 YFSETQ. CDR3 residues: CASSVTGGGYEQYF. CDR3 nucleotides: TGCGCCAGCAGCGTGACAGGGGGCGGATACGAGCAGTACTTC.